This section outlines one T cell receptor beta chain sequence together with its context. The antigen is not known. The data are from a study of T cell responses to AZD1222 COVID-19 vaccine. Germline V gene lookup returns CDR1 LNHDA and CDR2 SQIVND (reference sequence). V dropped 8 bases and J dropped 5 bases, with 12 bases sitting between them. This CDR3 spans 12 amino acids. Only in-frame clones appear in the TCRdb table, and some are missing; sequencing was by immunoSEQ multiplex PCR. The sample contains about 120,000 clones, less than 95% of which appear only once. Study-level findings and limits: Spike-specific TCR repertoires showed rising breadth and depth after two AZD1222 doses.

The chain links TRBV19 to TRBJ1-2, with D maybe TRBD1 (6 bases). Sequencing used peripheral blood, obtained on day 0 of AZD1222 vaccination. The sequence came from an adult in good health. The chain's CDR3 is CASSTGRYGYTF. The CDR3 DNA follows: TGTGCCAGTTCGACAGGAAGATATGGCTACACCTTC.